Shown below are 26 T cell receptor beta chains from a single sample sequenced in a study of immune characterization of retroperitoneal liposarcoma. TCRdb re-derived calls from the PCR reads in MiXCR, one entry per CDR3 protein. The sample shows about 10,000 distinct CDR3 sequences, 20% to 30% of them seen only once. The sequencing sample was made of blood. These receptors all come from a male donor with retroperitoneal liposarcoma.

The chain is built from TRBV12-3 or TRBV12-4 and TRBJ2-1; no clear D gene. There are 13 residues in the CDR3. Trimming removed 8 bases from V and 10 bases from J, with 18 bases in between. Here the CDR3 reads CASRRADFYEQFF. The CDR3 DNA is TGTGCCAGCCGCCGCGCAGACTTCTACGAGCAGTTCTTC.

This clonotype is labeled as medium-sized. The chain joins TRBV6-1 to TRBJ2-1, with D perhaps TRBD1 (5 bases). Germline CDR1 and CDR2: MNHNS and SASEGT. The CDR3 is made up of 15 amino acids. Trimming stripped 1 base from V and 6 bases from J, with 13 bases between. The CDR3 region has the DNA TGTGCCAGCAGTGAAGTTTCTAGGGGCCCCAATGAGCAGTTCTTC. Its protein product is CASSEVSRGPNEQFF.

This clonotype is medium-sized in the sample. The chain uses TRBV6-1 and TRBJ2-5; D might be TRBD2 (7 bases). Germline lookup yields CDR1 MNHNS and CDR2 SASEGT. V shed 1 base and J shed 5 bases, with 17 bases lying between them. This CDR3 is 16 amino acids long. The CDR3 here is CASSEVGGGVAETQYF. Written as DNA, the CDR3 is TGTGCCAGCAGTGAAGTAGGGGGGGGGGTGGCGGAGACCCAGTACTTC.

This clonotype appeared a single time. CDR3 protein: CASSTLAGASYNEQFF. CDR3 in DNA: TGTGCCAGCAGCACCTTAGCGGGAGCCTCCTACAATGAGCAGTTCTTC. The J gene is TRBJ2-1, the V gene TRBV7-6; 9 positions match TRBD2. CDR1 is SGHVS and CDR2 is FNYEAQ in the germline V gene. This CDR3 contains 16 residues. The ends lost 5 bases at V and 0 bases at J; junction bases unmatched: 5.

This clonotype was picked up many times. V is TRBV6-1 and J is TRBJ1-1, with 8 bases identical to TRBD1. The V gene's germline CDR1 is MNHNS and CDR2 SASEGT. The CDR3 runs to 14 residues. V lost 7 bases to trimming and J lost 3 bases; unmatched junction nucleotides: 7. CDR3 nucleotide sequence: TGTGCCAGCAAAAGGACAGGGAGGGACACTGAAGCTTTCTTT. Its protein is CASKRTGRDTEAFF.

Within the sample, this clonotype is medium-sized. The rearrangement joins TRBV6-1 to TRBJ2-5; D is perhaps TRBD1 (6 bases). Germline V CDR1 and CDR2: MNHNS, SASEGT. The V and J ends lost 6 bases and 5 bases respectively, with 22 bases between them. The CDR3 spans 16 residues. CDR3: CASSPATGEGEETQYF. The CDR3 DNA is TGTGCCAGCAGCCCAGCGACAGGAGAGGGAGAGGAGACCCAGTACTTC.

The rearrangement joins TRBV27 to TRBJ2-1; no firm D call. V was cut by 7 bases and J by 7 bases, with 26 bases left in between. This CDR3 is 17 amino acids long. Germline loops: CDR1 MNHEY, CDR2 SMNVEV (reference sequence). The CDR3 coding sequence is TGTGCCAGCACCTCTGAGCCGGCCTCCCAGAAGAGAAATGAGCAGTTCTTC. Its protein is CASTSEPASQKRNEQFF.

The chain combines TRBV12-3 or TRBV12-4 with TRBJ2-3; 10 nucleotides align to TRBD2. V lost 6 bases, J lost 1 base, and 7 bases stayed unmatched. This CDR3 contains 16 residues. CDR3 region: CASSSMTSGRTDTQYF. CDR3 nucleotide sequence: TGTGCCAGCAGCTCTATGACTAGCGGGCGCACAGATACGCAGTATTTT.

The chain uses TRBV14 and TRBJ1-3, with D maybe TRBD1 (6 bases). The V end was cut by 4 bases, the J end by 7 bases, with 17 bases between. There are 15 residues in the CDR3. Germline V gene lookup returns CDR1 SGHDN and CDR2 FVKESK. The CDR3 is CASSRDRPPRNTIYF. The CDR3 coding sequence is TGTGCCAGCAGCCGAGACAGGCCCCCCAGGAACACCATATATTTT.

This clonotype was counted many times. The rearrangement joins TRBV6-1 to TRBJ2-5; tentative D call: TRBD2 (5 bases). CDR1 and CDR2 (germline): MNHNS, SASEGT. This CDR3 contains 14 residues. V was cut by 2 bases and J by 5 bases, with 12 bases left in between. CDR3 nucleotides: TGTGCCAGCAGTGAATTGGGTAGAGGGGAGACCCAGTACTTC. Amino acid sequence: CASSELGRGETQYF.

Comments on this clonotype: Since a much larger clone is just one base distant, this may be a read error. The chain links TRBV6-2 or TRBV6-3 to TRBJ2-5, with a tentative D call TRBD1 (5 bases). The germline V gene encodes CDR1 MNHEY and CDR2 SVGEGT. CDR3 length: 15 amino acids. The CDR3 DNA sequence: TGTGCCAGCAGTCAGCGAAGGGGCTACCAAGAGACCCAGCACTTC. Amino acid sequence: CASSQRRGYQETQHF.

This clonotype was detected many times. The gene calls are TRBV12-3 or TRBV12-4 and TRBJ2-5, with a tentative D call TRBD2 (6 bases). V lost 5 bases to trimming and J lost 3 bases, with 13 bases between them. The CDR3 totals 14 residues. The CDR3 here is CASSQARGEETQYF. The CDR3 DNA reads as TGTGCCAGCAGTCAGGCTCGCGGGGAAGAGACCCAGTACTTC.

Regarding this clonotype: A read error may explain this, as a much larger clone is one base away. This chain joins TRBV12-3 or TRBV12-4 and TRBJ2-4; no clear D. V was shortened by 3 bases and J by 13 bases, with 19 bases between the two germline ends. This CDR3 spans 14 amino acids. This CDR3 is CASSFGANSNEQYF. The CDR3 nucleotides are TGTGCCAGCAGTTTCGGAGCGAACAGCAATGAGCAGTACTTC.

This clonotype was counted many times. The chain recombines TRBV27 with TRBJ2-5; 8 bases are shared with TRBD2. V lost 3 bases to trimming and J lost 1 base; unmatched junction nucleotides: 1. The CDR3 is 14 amino acids. The germline V gene has CDR1 MNHEY and CDR2 SMNVEV (reference sequence). CDR3 nucleotide sequence: TGTGCCAGCAGTTTCGCGGGGGGCCAAGAGACCCAGTACTTC. Encoded protein: CASSFAGGQETQYF.

The V call is TRBV6-6, the J call TRBJ2-1; TRBD1 aligns across 7 bases. Germline-derived CDR1 and CDR2 are MNHNY and SVGAGI (reference sequence). J lost 1 base, V lost 2 bases, and 17 bases had no gene match. The CDR3 covers 20 residues. CDR3 sequence: CASSYRDRRQKLISYNEQFF. The CDR3 coding sequence is TGTGCCAGCAGTTACCGGGACAGAAGACAGAAACTGATATCCTACAATGAGCAGTTCTTC.

This clonotype was counted a single time. CDR3 residues: CASRGDPYQETQYF. The CDR3 DNA reads as TGCGCCAGCCGGGGAGACCCGTACCAAGAGACCCAGTACTTC. V is TRBV5-1 and J is TRBJ2-5; tentatively, D is TRBD2 (5 bases). Per the germline V gene, CDR1 is SGHRS and CDR2 is YFSETQ. Trimming shortened V by 7 bases and J by 0 bases, and 13 bases separated the two germline ends. The CDR3 is 14 amino acids. The whole variable domain, remainder taken from reference TRBV5-1 and TRBJ2-5, is KAGVTQTPRYLIKTRGQQVTLSCSPISGHRSVSWYQQTPGQGLQFLFEYFSETQRNKGNFPGRFSGRQFSNSRSEMNVSTLELGDSALYLCASRGDPYQETQYFGPGTRLLVL.

This clonotype has at least ten counts. The rearrangement links TRBV6-1 to TRBJ1-3, with D unresolved. Germline CDR1 and CDR2: MNHNS and SASEGT. The CDR3 consists of 16 residues. V gave up 5 bases and J gave up 0 bases, with 14 bases separating them. The CDR3 region is CASSQNGRNSGNTIYF. The CDR3 nucleotides are TGTGCCAGCAGTCAAAACGGACGGAACTCTGGAAACACCATATATTTT.

This clonotype was observed many times. The chain links TRBV12-3 or TRBV12-4 to TRBJ2-3; 7 bases fit TRBD1. The CDR3 is 13 residues long. V was pared by 6 bases and J by 4 bases, with 4 bases of the junction left unmatched. The CDR3 region has the DNA TGTGCCAGCAGCATAGGGGGCGCAGATACGCAGTATTTT. Translated, it gives CASSIGGADTQYF.

This clonotype was seen a few times. J is TRBJ2-2 and V is TRBV12-3 or TRBV12-4, with 7 nucleotides matching TRBD1. The junction had 5 bases not matched to a gene; V was cut back by 6 bases and J by 1 base. The CDR3 runs 15 residues. The CDR3: CASSYRQGNTGELFF. The DNA of the CDR3 is TGTGCCAGCAGCTATAGACAGGGGAACACCGGGGAGCTGTTTTTT.

This clonotype is classed as medium-sized (0.01 to 0.1%). The J gene is TRBJ1-1, the V gene TRBV11-3, with unresolved D. The CDR3 runs to 14 residues. V was trimmed by 5 bases and J by 4 bases, leaving 14 bases between them. The germline V gene has CDR1 SGHNT and CDR2 YENEEA. The DNA for the CDR3 is TGTGCCAGCAGCCCCGGCGGGGATCTCACTGAAGCTTTCTTT. Protein sequence: CASSPGGDLTEAFF.

Many counts were recorded for this clonotype. The V gene is TRBV6-1, the J gene TRBJ2-3; 11 bases agree with TRBD2. CDR3 size: 16 residues. V was clipped by 6 bases and J by 1 base; unmatched bases: 6. CDR1 and CDR2 (germline): MNHNS, SASEGT. The CDR3 bases are TGTGCCAGCAGGACCCAACTAGCGGGGGGCACAGATACGCAGTATTTT. Translation gives CASRTQLAGGTDTQYF.

The chain uses TRBV12-3 or TRBV12-4 and TRBJ1-4; tentatively, D is TRBD1 (5 bases). This CDR3 comprises 15 residues. Trimming removed 4 bases at V and 3 bases at J, with 12 bases between. In DNA form, the CDR3 reads TGTGCCAGCAGTTCCCCTGGGGGGGCTAATGAAAAACTGTTTTTT. Protein sequence: CASSSPGGANEKLFF.

The chain has TRBV12-3 or TRBV12-4 and TRBJ2-3, with 8 bases identical to TRBD1. CDR3 length equals 14 residues. The V and J ends lost 5 bases and 3 bases, in that order; junction bases with no gene match: 4. CDR3 loop: CASSLDRGTDTQYF. The CDR3, as DNA: TGTGCCAGCAGTCTCGACAGGGGAACAGATACGCAGTATTTT.

This clonotype occurred many times. The chain has TRBV5-4 and TRBJ2-5; D gene unclear. The end of the DNA is better explained by TRBJ2-7, so the J call may be wrong. The CDR3 contains 16 residues. The V gene's germline CDR1 is SGHNT and CDR2 YYREEE (reference sequence). CDR3: CASSLDPGDYSYEQYF. Here the CDR3 DNA reads TGTGCCAGCAGCTTGGACCCGGGTGATTATTCCTACGAGCAGTACTTC.

This clonotype turned up a few times. CDR3 protein: CASSGWTGISYEQYV. Written as DNA, the CDR3 is TGTGCCAGCAGTGGCTGGACAGGGATTTCCTACGAGCAGTACGTC. The chain uses TRBV6-1 and TRBJ2-7; 8 bases map to TRBD1. The CDR3 extends over 15 amino acids. V trimming: 4 bases; J trimming: 1 base; junction bases outside the gene matches: 6. Per the germline V gene, CDR1 is MNHNS and CDR2 is SASEGT.

V gene TRBV6-1 combines with J gene TRBJ2-2; maybe TRBD2 (6 bases). Per germline, CDR1 MNHNS and CDR2 SASEGT. This CDR3 has 14 amino acids. Trimming pared 5 bases from V and 2 bases from J, leaving 9 bases between. The CDR3 protein is CASSPSVNTGELFF. The CDR3 nucleotides read TGTGCCAGCAGTCCTAGCGTTAACACCGGGGAGCTGTTTTTT.